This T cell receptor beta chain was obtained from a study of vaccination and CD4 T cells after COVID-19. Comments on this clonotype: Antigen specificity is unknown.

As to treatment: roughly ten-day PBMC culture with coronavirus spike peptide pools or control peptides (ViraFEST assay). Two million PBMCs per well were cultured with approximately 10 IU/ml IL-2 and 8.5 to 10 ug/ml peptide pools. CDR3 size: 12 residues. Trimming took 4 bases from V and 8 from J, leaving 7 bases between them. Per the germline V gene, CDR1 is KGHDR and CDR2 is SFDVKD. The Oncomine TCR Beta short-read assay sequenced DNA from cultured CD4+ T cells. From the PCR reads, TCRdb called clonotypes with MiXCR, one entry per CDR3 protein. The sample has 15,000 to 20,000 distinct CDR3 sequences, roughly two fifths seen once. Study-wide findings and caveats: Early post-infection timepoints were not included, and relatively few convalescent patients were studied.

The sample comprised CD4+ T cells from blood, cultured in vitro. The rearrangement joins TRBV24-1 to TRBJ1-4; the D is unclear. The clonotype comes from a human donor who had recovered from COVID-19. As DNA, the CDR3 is TGTGCCACCAGTGACCCTTCGGAAAAACTGTTTTTT. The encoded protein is CATSDPSEKLFF.